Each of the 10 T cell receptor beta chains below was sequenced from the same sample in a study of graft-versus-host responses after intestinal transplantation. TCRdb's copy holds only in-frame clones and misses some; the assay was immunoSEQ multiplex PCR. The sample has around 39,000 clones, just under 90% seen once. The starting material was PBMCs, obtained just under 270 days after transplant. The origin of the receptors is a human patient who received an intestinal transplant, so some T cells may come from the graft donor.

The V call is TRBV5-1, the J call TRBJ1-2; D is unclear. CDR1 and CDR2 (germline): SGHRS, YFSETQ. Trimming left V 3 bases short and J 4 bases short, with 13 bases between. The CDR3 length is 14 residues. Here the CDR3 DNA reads TGCGCCAGCAGCTCGGTAGGAGTCGGCTATGGCTACACCTTC. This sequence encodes CASSSVGVGYGYTF.

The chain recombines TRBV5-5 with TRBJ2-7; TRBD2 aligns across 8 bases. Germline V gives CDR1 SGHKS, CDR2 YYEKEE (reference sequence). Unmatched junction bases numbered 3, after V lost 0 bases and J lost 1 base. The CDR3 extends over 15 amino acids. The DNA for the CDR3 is TGTGCCAGCAGCTTGGAACTAGCGGTTTCCTACGAGCAGTACTTC. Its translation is CASSLELAVSYEQYF. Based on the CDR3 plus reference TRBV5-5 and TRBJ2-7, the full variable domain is DAGVTQSPTHLIKTRGQQVTLRCSPISGHKSVSWYQQVLGQGPQFIFQYYEKEERGRGNFPDRFSARQFPNYSSELNVNALLLGDSALYLCASSLELAVSYEQYFGPGTRLTVT.

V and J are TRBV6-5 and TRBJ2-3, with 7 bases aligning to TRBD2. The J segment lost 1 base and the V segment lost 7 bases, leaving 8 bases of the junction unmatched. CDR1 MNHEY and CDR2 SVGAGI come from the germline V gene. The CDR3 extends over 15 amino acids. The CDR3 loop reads CASTPGRVGTDTQYF. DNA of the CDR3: TGTGCCAGCACCCCGGGGAGGGTCGGCACAGATACGCAGTATTTT.

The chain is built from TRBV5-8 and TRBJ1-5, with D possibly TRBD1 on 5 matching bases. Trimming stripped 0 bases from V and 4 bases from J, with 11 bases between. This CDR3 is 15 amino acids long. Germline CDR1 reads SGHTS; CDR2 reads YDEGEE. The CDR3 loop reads CASSLGPGLNQPQHF. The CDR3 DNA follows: TGTGCCAGCAGCTTGGGTCCAGGGTTAAATCAGCCCCAGCATTTT.

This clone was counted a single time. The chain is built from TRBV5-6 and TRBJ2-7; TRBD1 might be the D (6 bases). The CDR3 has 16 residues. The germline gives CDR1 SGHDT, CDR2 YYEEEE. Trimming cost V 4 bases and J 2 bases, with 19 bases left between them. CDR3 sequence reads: CASSPTGPGQTYEQYF. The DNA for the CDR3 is TGTGCCAGCAGCCCGACAGGTCCGGGACAAACCTACGAGCAGTACTTC.

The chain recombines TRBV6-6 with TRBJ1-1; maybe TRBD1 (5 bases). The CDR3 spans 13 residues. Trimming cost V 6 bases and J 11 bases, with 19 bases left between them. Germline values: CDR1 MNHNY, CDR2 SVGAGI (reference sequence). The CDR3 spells CASSELGAIEAFF. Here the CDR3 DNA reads TGTGCCAGCAGCGAGCTCGGGGCAATCGAGGCTTTCTTT.

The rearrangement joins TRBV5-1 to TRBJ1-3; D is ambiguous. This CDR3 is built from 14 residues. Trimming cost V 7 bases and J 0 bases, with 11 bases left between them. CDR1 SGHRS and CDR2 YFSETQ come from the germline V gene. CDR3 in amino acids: CASAPEDSGNTIYF. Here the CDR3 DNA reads TGCGCCAGCGCCCCAGAAGACTCTGGAAACACCATATATTTT.

CDR3 loop: CASSLGGQLGYNEQFF. The CDR3 DNA reads TGTGCCAGCAGCTTAGGGGGACAGTTAGGGTACAATGAGCAGTTCTTC. The chain joins TRBV7-9 to TRBJ2-1; TRBD1 matches 7 bases. Germline CDR1 reads SEHNR; CDR2 reads FQNEAQ (reference sequence). Germline trimming cut 1 base from V and 4 bases from J; bases unmatched to any gene: 7. The CDR3 length is 16 residues.

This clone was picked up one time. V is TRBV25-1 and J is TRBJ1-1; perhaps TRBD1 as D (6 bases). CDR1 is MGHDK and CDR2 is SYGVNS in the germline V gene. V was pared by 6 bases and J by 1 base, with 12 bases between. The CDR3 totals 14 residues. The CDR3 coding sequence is TGTGCCAGCAGCAGGGGACACCGGAACACTGAAGCTTTCTTT. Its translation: CASSRGHRNTEAFF.

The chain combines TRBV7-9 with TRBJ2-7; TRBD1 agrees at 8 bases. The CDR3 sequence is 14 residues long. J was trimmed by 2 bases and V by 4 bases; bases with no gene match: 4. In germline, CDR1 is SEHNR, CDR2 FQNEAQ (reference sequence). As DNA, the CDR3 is TGTGCCAGCAGCTCACGACAGGGGCCCTACGAGCAGTACTTC. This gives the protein CASSSRQGPYEQYF.